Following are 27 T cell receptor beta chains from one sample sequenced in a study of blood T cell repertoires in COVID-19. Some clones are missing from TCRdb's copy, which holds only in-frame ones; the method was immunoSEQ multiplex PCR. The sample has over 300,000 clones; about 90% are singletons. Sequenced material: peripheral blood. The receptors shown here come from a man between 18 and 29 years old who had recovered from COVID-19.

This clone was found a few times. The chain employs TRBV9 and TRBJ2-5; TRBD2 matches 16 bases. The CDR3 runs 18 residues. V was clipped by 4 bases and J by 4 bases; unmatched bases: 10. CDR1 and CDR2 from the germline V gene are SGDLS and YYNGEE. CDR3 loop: CASSPQGLAGGLLETQYF. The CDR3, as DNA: TGTGCCAGCAGCCCCCAGGGACTAGCGGGAGGGTTACTAGAGACCCAGTACTTC.

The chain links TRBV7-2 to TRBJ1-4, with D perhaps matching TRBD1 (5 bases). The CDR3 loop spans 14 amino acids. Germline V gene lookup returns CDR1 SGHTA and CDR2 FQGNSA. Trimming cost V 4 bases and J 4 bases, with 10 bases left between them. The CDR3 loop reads CASSSPGDNEKLFF. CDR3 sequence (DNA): TGTGCCAGCAGCTCCCCGGGGGATAATGAAAAACTGTTTTTT.

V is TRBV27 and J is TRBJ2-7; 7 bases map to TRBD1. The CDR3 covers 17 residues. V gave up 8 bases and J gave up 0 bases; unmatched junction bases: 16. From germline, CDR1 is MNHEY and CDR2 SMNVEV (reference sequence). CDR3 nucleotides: TGTGCCAGCGTTGGGCCTCACAGGGGCGCCGGCTCCTACGAGCAGTACTTC. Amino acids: CASVGPHRGAGSYEQYF.

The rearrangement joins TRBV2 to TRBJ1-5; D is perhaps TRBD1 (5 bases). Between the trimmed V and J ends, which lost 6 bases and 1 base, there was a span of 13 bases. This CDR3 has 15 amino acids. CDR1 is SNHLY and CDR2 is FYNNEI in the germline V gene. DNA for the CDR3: TGTGCCAGCAGCTGGGGGGAGTTAAGCAATCAGCCCCAGCATTTT. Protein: CASSWGELSNQPQHF.

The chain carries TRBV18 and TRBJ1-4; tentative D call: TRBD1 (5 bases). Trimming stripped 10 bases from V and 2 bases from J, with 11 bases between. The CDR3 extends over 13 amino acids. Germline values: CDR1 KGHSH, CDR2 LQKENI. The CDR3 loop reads CATQGRTNEKLFF. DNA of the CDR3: TGTGCCACCCAGGGCCGGACTAATGAAAAACTGTTTTTT.

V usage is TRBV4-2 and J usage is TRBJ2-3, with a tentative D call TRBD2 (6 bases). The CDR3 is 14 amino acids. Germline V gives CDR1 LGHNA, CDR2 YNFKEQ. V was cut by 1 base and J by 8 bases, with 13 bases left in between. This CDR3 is CASSQGGESSTQYF. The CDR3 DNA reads TGTGCCAGCAGCCAAGGGGGGGAATCCAGTACGCAGTATTTT.

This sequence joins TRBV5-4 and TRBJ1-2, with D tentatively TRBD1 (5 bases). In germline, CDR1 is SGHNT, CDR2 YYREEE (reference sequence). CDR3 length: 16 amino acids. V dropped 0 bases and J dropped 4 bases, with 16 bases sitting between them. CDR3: CASSLAFQGYRYGYTF. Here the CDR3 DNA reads TGTGCCAGCAGCTTGGCCTTTCAGGGTTATCGCTATGGCTACACCTTC.

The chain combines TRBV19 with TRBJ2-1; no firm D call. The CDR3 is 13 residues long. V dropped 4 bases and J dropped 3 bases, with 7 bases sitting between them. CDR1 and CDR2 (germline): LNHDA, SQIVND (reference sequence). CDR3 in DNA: TGTGCCAGTAGTACTACAGTCTACAATGAGCAGTTCTTC. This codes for CASSTTVYNEQFF.

CDR3 sequence reads: CASSFTSGGLGNEQFF. DNA of the CDR3: TGTGCCAGCAGCTTTACTAGCGGGGGGTTAGGCAATGAGCAGTTCTTC. The chain has TRBV5-6 and TRBJ2-1; 12 nucleotides match TRBD2. The J segment lost 6 bases and the V segment lost 2 bases, leaving 6 bases of the junction unmatched. The CDR3 runs 16 residues. Germline assignment: CDR1 SGHDT and CDR2 YYEEEE.

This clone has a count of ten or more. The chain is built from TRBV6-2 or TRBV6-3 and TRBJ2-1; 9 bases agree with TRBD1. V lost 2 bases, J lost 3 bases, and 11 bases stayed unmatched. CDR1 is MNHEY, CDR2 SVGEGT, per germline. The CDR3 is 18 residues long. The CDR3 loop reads CASSYPSQGAGLYNEQFF. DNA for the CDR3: TGTGCCAGCAGTTACCCCTCACAGGGGGCGGGCCTCTACAATGAGCAGTTCTTC.

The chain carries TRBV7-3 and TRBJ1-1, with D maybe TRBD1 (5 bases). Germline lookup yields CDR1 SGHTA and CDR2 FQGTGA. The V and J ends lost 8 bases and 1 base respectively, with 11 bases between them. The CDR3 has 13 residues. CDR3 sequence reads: CASQGAENTEAFF. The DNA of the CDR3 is TGTGCCAGCCAAGGGGCAGAGAACACTGAAGCTTTCTTT. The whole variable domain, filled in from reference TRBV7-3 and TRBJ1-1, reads GAGVSQTPSNKVTEKGKYVELRCDPISGHTALYWYRQSLGQGPEFLIYFQGTGAADDSGLPNDRFFAVRPEGSVSTLKIQRTERGDSAVYLCASQGAENTEAFFGQGTRLTVV.

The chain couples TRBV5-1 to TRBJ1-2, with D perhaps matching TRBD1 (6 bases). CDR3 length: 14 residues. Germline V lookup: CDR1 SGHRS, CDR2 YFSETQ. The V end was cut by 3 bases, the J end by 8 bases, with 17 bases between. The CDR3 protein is CASSSLRTGSGYTF. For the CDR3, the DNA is TGCGCCAGCAGCTCACTGCGTACAGGGTCGGGCTACACCTTC.

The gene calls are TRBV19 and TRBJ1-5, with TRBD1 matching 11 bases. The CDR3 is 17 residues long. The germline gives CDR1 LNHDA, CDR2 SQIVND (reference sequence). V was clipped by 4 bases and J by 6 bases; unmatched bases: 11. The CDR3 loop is CASSTEVGQGVSQPQHF. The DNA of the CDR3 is TGTGCCAGTAGTACCGAAGTGGGACAGGGGGTTTCTCAGCCCCAGCATTTT. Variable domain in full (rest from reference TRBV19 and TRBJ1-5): DGGITQSPKYLFRKEGQNVTLSCEQNLNHDAMYWYRQDPGQGLRLIYYSQIVNDFQKGDIAEGYSVSREKKESFPLTVTSAQKNPTAFYLCASSTEVGQGVSQPQHFGDGTRLSIL.

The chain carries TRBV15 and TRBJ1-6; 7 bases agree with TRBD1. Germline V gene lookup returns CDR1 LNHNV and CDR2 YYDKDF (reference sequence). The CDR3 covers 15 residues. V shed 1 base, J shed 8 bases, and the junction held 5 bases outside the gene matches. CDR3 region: CATSRGTGKDSPLHF. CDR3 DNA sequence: TGTGCCACCAGCAGAGGGACAGGCAAGGATTCACCCCTCCACTTT.

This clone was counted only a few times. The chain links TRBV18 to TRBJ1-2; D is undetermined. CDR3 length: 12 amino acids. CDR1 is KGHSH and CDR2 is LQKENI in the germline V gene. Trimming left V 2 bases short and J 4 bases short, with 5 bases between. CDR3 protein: CASSPAGYGYTF. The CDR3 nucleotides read TGTGCCAGCTCACCAGCCGGCTATGGCTACACCTTC.

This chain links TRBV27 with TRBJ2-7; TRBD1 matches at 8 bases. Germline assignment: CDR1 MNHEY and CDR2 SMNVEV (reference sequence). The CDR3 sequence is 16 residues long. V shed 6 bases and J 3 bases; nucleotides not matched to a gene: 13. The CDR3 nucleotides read TGTGCCAGCAGACCTAATGACAGGGGAAGTCTCTACGAGCAGTACTTC. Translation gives CASRPNDRGSLYEQYF.

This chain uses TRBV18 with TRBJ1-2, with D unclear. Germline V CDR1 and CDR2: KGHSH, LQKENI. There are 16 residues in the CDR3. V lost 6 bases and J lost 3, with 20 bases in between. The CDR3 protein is CASSHPLSGNYYGYTF. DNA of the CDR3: TGTGCCAGCTCGCACCCTCTGAGCGGTAACTACTATGGCTACACCTTC.

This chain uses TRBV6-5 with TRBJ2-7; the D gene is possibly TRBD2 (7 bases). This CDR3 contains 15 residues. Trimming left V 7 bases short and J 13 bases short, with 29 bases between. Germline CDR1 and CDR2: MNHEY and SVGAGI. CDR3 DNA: TGTGCCAGCACTCGGGAGGCTCATGGCGGGGGCCCGAGCTACTTC. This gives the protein CASTREAHGGGPSYF.

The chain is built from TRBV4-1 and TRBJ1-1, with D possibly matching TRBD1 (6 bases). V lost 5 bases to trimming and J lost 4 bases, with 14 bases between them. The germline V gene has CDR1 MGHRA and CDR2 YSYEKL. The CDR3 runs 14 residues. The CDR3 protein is CASSANRELTEAFF. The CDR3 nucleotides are TGCGCCAGCAGCGCTAACAGGGAGCTCACTGAAGCTTTCTTT.

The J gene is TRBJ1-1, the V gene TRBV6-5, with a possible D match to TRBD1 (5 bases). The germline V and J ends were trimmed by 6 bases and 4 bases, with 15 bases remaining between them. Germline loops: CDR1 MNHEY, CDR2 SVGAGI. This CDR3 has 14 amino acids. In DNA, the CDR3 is TGTGCCAGCAGCTGGGACTTCTTAACCACTGAAGCTTTCTTT. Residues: CASSWDFLTTEAFF.

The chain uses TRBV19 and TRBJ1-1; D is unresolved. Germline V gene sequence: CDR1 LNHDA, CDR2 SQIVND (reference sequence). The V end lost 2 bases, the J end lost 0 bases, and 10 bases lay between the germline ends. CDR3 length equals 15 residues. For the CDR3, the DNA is TGTGCCAGTAGTATACTGGGCAGTATGAACACTGAAGCTTTCTTT. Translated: CASSILGSMNTEAFF.

The CDR3 here is CASGLVGALNNEQFF. For the CDR3, the DNA is TGTGCTAGTGGTTTGGTAGGGGCGTTAAACAATGAGCAGTTCTTC. This chain links TRBV12-5 with TRBJ2-1; a weak D match, TRBD1 (5 bases). The CDR3 extends over 15 amino acids. The germline V gene encodes CDR1 LGHNT and CDR2 FRNRAP. Between the trimmed V and J ends, which lost 0 bases and 5 bases, there was a span of 11 bases.

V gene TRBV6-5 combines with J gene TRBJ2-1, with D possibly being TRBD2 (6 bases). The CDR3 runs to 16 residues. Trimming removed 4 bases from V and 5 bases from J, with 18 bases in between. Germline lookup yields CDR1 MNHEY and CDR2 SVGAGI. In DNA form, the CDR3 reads TGTGCCAGCAGTTCCATCCCGGGACTCGCCCACAATGAGCAGTTCTTC. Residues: CASSSIPGLAHNEQFF.

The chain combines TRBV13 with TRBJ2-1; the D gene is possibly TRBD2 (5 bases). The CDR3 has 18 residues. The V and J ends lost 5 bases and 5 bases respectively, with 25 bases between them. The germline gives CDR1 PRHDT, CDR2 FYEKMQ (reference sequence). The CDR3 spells CASSRKVSSGWGNNEQFF. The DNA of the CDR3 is TGTGCCAGCAGCCGTAAAGTGTCCTCGGGGTGGGGAAACAATGAGCAGTTCTTC.

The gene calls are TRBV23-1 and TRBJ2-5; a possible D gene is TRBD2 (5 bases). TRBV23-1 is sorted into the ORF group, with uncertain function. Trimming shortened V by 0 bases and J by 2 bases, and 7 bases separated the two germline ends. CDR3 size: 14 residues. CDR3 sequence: CASSQSGGQETQYF. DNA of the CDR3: TGCGCCAGCAGTCAATCGGGCGGGCAAGAGACCCAGTACTTC.

The CDR3 DNA is TGTGCCACCTCCGACGGACTAGCGGGAGTATATGAGCAGTTCTTC. It is translated as CATSDGLAGVYEQFF. The chain carries TRBV19 and TRBJ2-1, with 13 nucleotides matching TRBD2. CDR1 is LNHDA and CDR2 is SQIVND in the germline V gene (reference sequence). The V gene end was trimmed by 10 bases and the J gene end by 8 bases; junction bases not matched to a gene: 11. This CDR3 region has 15 residues.

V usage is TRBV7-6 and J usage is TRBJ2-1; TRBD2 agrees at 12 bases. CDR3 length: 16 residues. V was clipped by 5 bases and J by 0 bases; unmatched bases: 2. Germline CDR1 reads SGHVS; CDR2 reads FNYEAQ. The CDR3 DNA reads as TGTGCCAGCAGCAGGACTAGCGGGAACTCCTACAATGAGCAGTTCTTC. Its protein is CASSRTSGNSYNEQFF.